Listed below are T cell receptor beta chains from one sample, sequenced in a study of blood T cell repertoires in COVID-19. Sequencing was performed with immunoSEQ multiplex PCR; in TCRdb, only in-frame clones are kept and a portion is missing. In the table there are roughly 210,000 clones, roughly 91% of which are singletons. The sequencing input was PBMCs or T cells enriched from blood (not recorded which). Receptor source: a man aged 25-45 years in a cohort exposed to, infected with or recovered from COVID-19 (not recorded which). Both conserved end residues are part of each CDR3. The D gene is left open where the match is weak. The size entry is marked missing in some rows and otherwise reads once, few, many or a size class.

V: TRBV6-5; D: .; size: .; J: TRBJ1-2; CDR3: CASSHWTQANYGYTF; DNA: TGTGCCAGCAGTCACTGGACACAGGCTAACTATGGCTACACCTTC
V: TRBV7-3; D: .; size: few; J: TRBJ1-1; CDR3: CASSLKSSTEAFF; DNA: TGTGCCAGCAGCTTAAAATCGAGCACTGAAGCTTTCTTT
V: TRBV5-1; D: TRBD1; size: .; J: TRBJ2-7; CDR3: CASSLAGQGVYEQYF; DNA: TGCGCCAGCAGCTTGGCGGGACAGGGGGTCTACGAGCAGTACTTC
V: TRBV6-5; D: .; size: .; J: TRBJ1-1; CDR3: CASRLIQGSYTEAFF; DNA: TGTGCCAGCAGGTTGATACAGGGATCGTACACTGAAGCTTTCTTT
V: TRBV6-2/TRBV6-3; D: TRBD2; size: .; J: TRBJ2-4; CDR3: CASSYPTGRGGWEAKNIQYF; DNA: TGTGCCAGCAGTTACCCTACCGGGAGGGGCGGATGGGAAGCCAAAAACATTCAGTACTTC
V: TRBV3-1/TRBV3-2; D: .; size: .; J: TRBJ2-7; CDR3: CASSQDGPPYEQYF; DNA: TGTGCCAGCAGCCAAGATGGGCCTCCTTACGAGCAGTACTTC
V: TRBV19; D: .; size: .; J: TRBJ2-5; CDR3: CASTRGSSVRETQYF; DNA: TGTGCCAGTACACGAGGGAGTTCCGTTCGAGAGACCCAGTACTTC
V: TRBV10-1; D: .; size: .; J: TRBJ2-1; CDR3: CASSESTRGLAQFF; DNA: TGCGCCAGCAGTGAGTCGACGCGGGGGCTAGCGCAGTTCTTC
V: TRBV10-1; D: .; size: .; J: TRBJ2-2; CDR3: CASSPFTADGTGELFF; DNA: TGCGCCAGCAGTCCTTTCACAGCGGATGGCACCGGGGAGCTGTTTTTT
V: TRBV10-3; D: TRBD1; size: .; J: TRBJ1-5; CDR3: CAIGDRGQPQHF; DNA: TGTGCCATCGGGGACAGGGGGCAGCCCCAGCATTTT
V: TRBV27; D: .; size: .; J: TRBJ2-5; CDR3: CASSPRRGPPETQYF; DNA: TGTGCCAGCAGTCCCCGGCGGGGGCCCCCCGAGACCCAGTACTTC
V: TRBV5-1; D: TRBD1; size: .; J: TRBJ1-2; CDR3: CASSPGTGNIGYTF; DNA: TGCGCCAGCAGCCCCGGGACAGGAAACATTGGCTACACCTTC
V: TRBV19; D: TRBD1; size: .; J: TRBJ1-2; CDR3: CASTNRIEGQDYGYTF; DNA: TGTGCCAGTACTAATCGAATTGAGGGACAGGACTATGGCTACACCTTC
V: TRBV13; D: .; size: .; J: TRBJ2-7; CDR3: CASSPRVGRDMSYEQYF; DNA: TGTGCCAGCAGCCCACGGGTAGGGCGGGATATGTCCTACGAGCAGTACTTC
V: TRBV15; D: .; size: .; J: TRBJ2-2; CDR3: CATTRSTDRHTGELFF; DNA: TGTGCCACCACCCGATCCACAGACAGGCACACCGGGGAGCTGTTTTTT
V: TRBV27; D: TRBD2; size: .; J: TRBJ2-7; CDR3: CASSVASGSSYEQYF; DNA: TGTGCCAGCAGTGTGGCTAGCGGCAGCTCCTACGAGCAGTACTTC
V: TRBV10-3; D: TRBD1; size: .; J: TRBJ1-1; CDR3: CAISERTGQLGSTEAFF; DNA: TGTGCCATCAGTGAGCGGACAGGGCAATTAGGGAGCACTGAAGCTTTCTTT